Below, one T cell receptor beta chain is given with its context. This clonotype was counted only a few times. Its antigen is currently not known. One base away there is no much larger clone; base qualities are not given. Every donor was a healthy Caucasian. Three pairs of female monozygotic twins, all aged roughly 18 to 29 years, made up the twin cohort. Positive isolation kits from Invitrogen were used to isolate CD4+ and CD8+ T cell populations. To prepare the library, 5' RACE was applied. Data came from an Illumina HiSeq 2000. Template switching added a universal primer binding site, and the final cDNA carried a unique molecular identifier that allowed TCR cDNA molecules to be counted accurately. First-strand cDNA for TCR alpha and beta chains was synthesized from specific primers in the conserved constant-segment region. To control for contamination, every cDNA library carried two barcodes: a SMART-Mk sample barcode plus Illumina barcodes. TruSeq adapter sequences along with Illumina sample barcodes were introduced in two successive PCR steps. Sequencing of the TCR alpha and beta cDNA libraries was done on the Illumina HiSeq platform using custom primers. As for how the authors treated the data: Raw reads were processed with MiGEC to extract unique molecular identifiers, and MiXCR was used to determine CDR3 positions. Recombination models were inferred per individual with the repgenHMM and IGoR tools using an EM algorithm. Shared clonotype analysis was performed with the tcR package in R, normalizing sharing by the product of cloneset sizes. To study raw recombination free of thymic and clonal selection effects, out-of-frame nonproductive sequences were analyzed. TCRdb reran the public reads through fastp at Q25 and MiXCR, keeping productive beta chains. Every entry covers one CDR3 protein and lists the most common genes and DNA from its rows. Clone size and V and J calls follow TCRdb, not the original study. The sample profile shows 250,000 or so distinct CDR3 sequences; 6.5% to 9.5% of them were found once. 2.5% to 3.5% of the sample is in the top ten clones.

Measured from the cysteine to the phenylalanine, the CDR3 is 11 residues long. The CDR3 DNA has 33 bases and is translated from base 1. The germline V gene (reference sequence) yields DFQATT for CDR1 and SNEGSKA for CDR2. Ends trimmed: V by 5 bases, J by 6 bases; bases unmatched to a gene: 3. This entry belongs to a study of identical twins (dated by TCRdb to the mid-2010s). At the level of the whole study: To test whether fetal clonotypes persist, this study deep-sequenced TCR alpha and beta repertoires from monozygotic twins, from unrelated adults of various ages, and from cord blood. Replicate twin experiments were performed at different times using different library preparation protocols to rule out contamination.

Findings and caveats that apply to the study as a whole: Recombination models systematically underestimated out-of-frame TCR alpha sharing in monozygotic twins but agreed with sharing between unrelated individuals. Zero-insertion analyses could be partly confounded by invariant T cells such as MAIT and iNKT, though diverse VJ usage argued against such confounding for most clonotypes. Abundant cord blood beta clonotypes carried fewer insertions; young adult naive repertoires showed a weaker similar trend, while memory repertoires showed none. Conclusions relied on cross-sectional statistical analysis, since the same donors could not be followed over many years. Compared with coincidental sharing between unrelated individuals, out-of-frame TCR alpha sequences shared between twins showed an excess of sequences with low generation probability. In beta out-of-frame sequences, excess twin sharing was weaker, because having fewer shared sequences lowered the signal-to-noise ratio.

The sample was also linked to a second study, of yellow fever vaccine responses in identical twins. The second paper further reports: The T cell response to vaccination in identical twins was reported by the authors to appear partly convergent and partly personalized. In identical twins, the study followed T cell clones that responded to the vaccine with precision.

The specimen sequenced was CD8+ T cells sorted from blood. In this chain, TRBV20-1 is recombined with TRBJ2-7, with 8 bases matching TRBD1. The sequence was obtained from a young woman in good health. Read as DNA, the sequence is TGCAGTGCTTCCAGGGGGCCCGAGCAGTACTTC. Its protein reads: CSASRGPEQYF.